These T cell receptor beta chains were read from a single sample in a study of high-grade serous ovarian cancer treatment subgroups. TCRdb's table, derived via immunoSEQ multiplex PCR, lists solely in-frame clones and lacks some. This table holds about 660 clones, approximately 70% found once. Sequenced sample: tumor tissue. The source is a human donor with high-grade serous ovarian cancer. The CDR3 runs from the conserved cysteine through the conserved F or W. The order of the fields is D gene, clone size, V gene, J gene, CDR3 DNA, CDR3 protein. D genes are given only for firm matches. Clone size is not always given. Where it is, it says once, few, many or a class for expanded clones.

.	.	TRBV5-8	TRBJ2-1	TGTGCCAGCAGGAACCTCCGGGACCCAGAGGATGAGCAGTTCTTC	CASRNLRDPEDEQFF
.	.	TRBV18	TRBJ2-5	TGTGCCAGCTCACCACGTCCGGGAGTGGAAGAGACCCAGTACTTC	CASSPRPGVEETQYF
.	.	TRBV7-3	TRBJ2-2	TGTGCCAGCAGCTCAGGGGTAGGCGGGGAGCTGTTTTTT	CASSSGVGGELFF
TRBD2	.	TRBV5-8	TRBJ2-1	TGTGCCAGCACCTTCACTAGCGGGATAGGCGGCGAGCAGTTCTTC	CASTFTSGIGGEQFF
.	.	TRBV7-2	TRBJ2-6	TGTGCCAGCAGCCACGGTCCTGGGGCCAACGTCCTGACTTTC	CASSHGPGANVLTF
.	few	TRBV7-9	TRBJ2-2	TGTGCCAGCAGCCCCGGAGGAGGTTCGAACACCGGGGAGCTGTTTTTT	CASSPGGGSNTGELFF
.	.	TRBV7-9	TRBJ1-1	TGTGCCAGCACGCAGGAGGTTCCCACTGAAGCTTTCTTT	CASTQEVPTEAFF
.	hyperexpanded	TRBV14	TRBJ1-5	TGTGCCAGCAGCCAAGACAGCAATCAGCCCCAGCATTTT	CASSQDSNQPQHF
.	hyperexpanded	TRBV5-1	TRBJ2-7	TGCGCCAGCAGCGATTTGCAAGGATCTGACTACGAGCAGTACTTC	CASSDLQGSDYEQYF
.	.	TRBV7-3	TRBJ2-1	TGTGCCAGCAGCTCCCGGGACGGTGAGCAGTTCTTC	CASSSRDGEQFF
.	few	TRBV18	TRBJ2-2	TGTGCCAGCTCACGGGCGAGCGATTGGACCGGGGAGCTGTTTTTT	CASSRASDWTGELFF
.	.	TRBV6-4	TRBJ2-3	TGTGCCAGCAGTCCGGGACACGGATCCACAGATACGCAGTATTTT	CASSPGHGSTDTQYF
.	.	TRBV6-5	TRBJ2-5	TGTGCCAGCATACCCTGGGGAGGATTTCAAGAGACCCAGTACTTC	CASIPWGGFQETQYF
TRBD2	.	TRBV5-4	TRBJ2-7	TGTGCCAGCAGCTTGGGAAGAGTAGCGGGAGACTACGAGCAGTACTTC	CASSLGRVAGDYEQYF
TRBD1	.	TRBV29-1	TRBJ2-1	TGCAGCGTCGACCGACAGGGGTTTAGGAATGAGCAGTTCTTC	CSVDRQGFRNEQFF
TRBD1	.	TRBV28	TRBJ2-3	TGTGCCAGCAGTTGGCCGGGACAGGGTATAGATACGCAGTATTTT	CASSWPGQGIDTQYF
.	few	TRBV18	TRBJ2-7	TGTGCCAGCTCCCAGGCAGGGGCCTCCTACGAGCAGTACTTC	CASSQAGASYEQYF
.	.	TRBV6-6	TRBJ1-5	TGTGCCAGCAGCCCGGGACATACTAGCAATCAGCCCCAGCATTTT	CASSPGHTSNQPQHF
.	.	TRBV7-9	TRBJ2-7	TGTGCCAGCAGCTTCACTGGCTACGAGCAGTACTTC	CASSFTGYEQYF
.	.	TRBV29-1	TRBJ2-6	TGCAGCGTTCCGGCCAAACTAATACAAAGTCGGGCCAACATCCTGACTTTC	CSVPAKLIQSRANILTF
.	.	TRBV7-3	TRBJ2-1	TGTGCCAGCAGCCCCAGATTAGGTAATGAGCAGTTCTTC	CASSPRLGNEQFF
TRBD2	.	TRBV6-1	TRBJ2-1	TGTGCCAGCAGTGAAGCGGGGGGGAGCAATGAGCAGTTCTTC	CASSEAGGSNEQFF
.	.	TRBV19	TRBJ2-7	TGTGCCAGTAGGAACCGGGGGGACATCGGCGAGCAGTACTTC	CASRNRGDIGEQYF
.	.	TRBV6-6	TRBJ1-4	TGTGCCAGCAGCCCCGGACGGGGGTTAGGAAAACTGTTTTTT	CASSPGRGLGKLFF
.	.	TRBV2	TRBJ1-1	TGTGCCAGCAGTGAATATTTGGGTCAGAACACTGAAGCTTTCTTT	CASSEYLGQNTEAFF
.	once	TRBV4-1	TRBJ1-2	TGCGCCAGCAGCCAAGATCGGGGGGGCTGGGGGGGCTACACCTTC	CASSQDRGGWGGYTF
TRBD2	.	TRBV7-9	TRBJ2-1	TGTGCCAGCAGTTTTGGACTAGCGGGGGACAATGAGCAGTTCTTC	CASSFGLAGDNEQFF
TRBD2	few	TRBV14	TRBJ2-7	TGTGCCAGCAGCCACCGGGGGACTAGCGGGAGGATCGAGCAGTACTTC	CASSHRGTSGRIEQYF
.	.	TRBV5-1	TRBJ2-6	TGCGCCAGCAGCTTGCGCGGAGAAAGCTCTGGGGCCAACGTCCTGACTTTC	CASSLRGESSGANVLTF
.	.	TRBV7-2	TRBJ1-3	TGTGCCAGCAGTCTCTATCGTGGGGGCGGAAACACCATATATTTT	CASSLYRGGGNTIYF
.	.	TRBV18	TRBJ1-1	TGTGCCAGCTCACCGGGACCGTCGATGAACGCTGAAGCTTTCTTT	CASSPGPSMNAEAFF
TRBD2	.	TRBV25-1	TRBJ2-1	TGTGCCAGCAGTGTAGCGGGAGTCCCCAATGAGCAGTTCTTC	CASSVAGVPNEQFF
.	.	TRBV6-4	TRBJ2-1	TGTGCCAGCAGTGACCCACCCGGGGCCGCAAGGGATGAGCAGTTCTTC	CASSDPPGAARDEQFF
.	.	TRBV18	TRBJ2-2	TGTGCCAGCTCATTGATGTCCGGGGAGCTGTTTTTT	CASSLMSGELFF
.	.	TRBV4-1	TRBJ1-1	TGCGCCAGCAGCCAAGCTGAAACGGAGGGGGACACTGAAGCTTTCTTT	CASSQAETEGDTEAFF
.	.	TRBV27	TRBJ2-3	TGTGCCAGCAGTAGTAGAGGGTTTGATACGCAGTATTTT	CASSSRGFDTQYF
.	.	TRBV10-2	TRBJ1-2	TGCGCCAGCAGTGAACTGGGAAGTAACTATGGCTACACCTTC	CASSELGSNYGYTF
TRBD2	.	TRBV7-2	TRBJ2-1	TGTGCCAGCAGCTTAGTAGCGGGGACCCCTAATGAGCAGTTCTTC	CASSLVAGTPNEQFF
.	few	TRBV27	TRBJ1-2	TGTGCCAGCGGTAACAGGGCCGCTGGCTACACCTTC	CASGNRAAGYTF
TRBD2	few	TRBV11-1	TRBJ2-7	TGTGCCAGCAGCAAGGGGGGGACTAGCCTATCGGTAAACGAGCAGTACTTC	CASSKGGTSLSVNEQYF
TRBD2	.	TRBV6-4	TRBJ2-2	TGTGCCAGCAGTCCCGGACGGGGGGATACCGGGGAGCTGTTTTTT	CASSPGRGDTGELFF
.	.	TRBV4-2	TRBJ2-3	TGTGCCAGCAGCCAAGATGGTCCGGGCGGATCAGATACGCAGTATTTT	CASSQDGPGGSDTQYF
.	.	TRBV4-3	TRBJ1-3	TGCGCCAGCAGCCAAGATAGATTTGGGAACTCTGGAAACACCATATATTTT	CASSQDRFGNSGNTIYF
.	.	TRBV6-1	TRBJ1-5	TGTGCCAGCAGTGAGGGTAAGGATTATAGCAATCAGCCCCAGCATTTT	CASSEGKDYSNQPQHF
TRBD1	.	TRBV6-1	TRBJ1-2	TGTGCCAGCAGTGGTTTGGGACAGAGGCACTATGGCTACACCTTC	CASSGLGQRHYGYTF
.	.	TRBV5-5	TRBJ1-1	TGTGCCAGCAGCTTGTACTCGAACACTGAAGCTTTCTTT	CASSLYSNTEAFF
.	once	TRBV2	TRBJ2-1	TGTGCCAGCAGTCCCCCTGCAGGGGCCTCCAATGAGCAGTTCTTC	CASSPPAGASNEQFF
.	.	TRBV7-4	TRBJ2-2	TGTGCCAGCAGCCCGAAACTGGGTGGGGAGCTGTTTTTT	CASSPKLGGELFF